This TCR beta chain was documented in a study of Graves' ophthalmopathy and Graves' hyperthyroidism. As concerns this clonotype: Antigen unknown.

TCR beta CDR3 regions were amplified from RNA transcripts. Amplification began with first-round RT-PCR using HTBI primers, then second-round multiplex PCR was performed. One entry per CDR3 protein results from TCRdb running MiXCR on the multiplex PCR reads. The profile shows 500,000 to 800,000 distinct CDR3 sequences, over 40% of them singletons. Study-wide results and limits: Its predictions of ophthalmopathy progression gave the model over 65% sensitivity and almost 75% specificity. Discriminating ophthalmopathy from stable hyperthyroidism, a 13-signature model attained a sensitivity of 85% to 90% and a specificity of approximately 81%.

Additional autoimmune diseases, uncontrolled infections, pregnancy or lactation disqualified patients. Sequenced: peripheral blood. The clonotype originates from an adult man with Graves' ophthalmopathy.

The CDR3 DNA sequence: TGTGCCAGCAGGCTGCGGACGGAGCGTTTGTTTTTT. Translation gives CASRLRTERLFF. This sequence joins TRBV12-3 or TRBV12-4 and TRBJ1-4, with unresolved D. Deletions cut 6 bases from V and 15 bases from J, with 17 bases between. The CDR3 loop spans 12 amino acids.